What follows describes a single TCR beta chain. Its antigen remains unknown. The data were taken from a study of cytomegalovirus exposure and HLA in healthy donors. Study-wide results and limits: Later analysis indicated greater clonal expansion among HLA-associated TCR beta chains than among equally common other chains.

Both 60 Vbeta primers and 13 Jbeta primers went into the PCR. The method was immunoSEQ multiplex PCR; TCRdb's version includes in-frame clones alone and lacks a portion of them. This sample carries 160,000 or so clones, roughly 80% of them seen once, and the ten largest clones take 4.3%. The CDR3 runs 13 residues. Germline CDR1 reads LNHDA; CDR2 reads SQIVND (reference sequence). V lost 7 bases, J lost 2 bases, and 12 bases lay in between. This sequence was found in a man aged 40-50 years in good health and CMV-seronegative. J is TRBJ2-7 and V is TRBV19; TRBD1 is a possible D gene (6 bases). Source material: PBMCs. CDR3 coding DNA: TGTGCCAGTATTGGGGACACAACCTACGAGCAGTACTTC. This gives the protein CASIGDTTYEQYF.